This T cell receptor (beta chain) stems from a study of blood T cell repertoires in COVID-19 (dated by TCRdb to about 2020). Context from the whole study: Samples covering the acute and convalescent phases of COVID-19 were provided by collaborators in the United States, Italy and Spain. The dataset comprised deeply sampled blood TCRbeta repertoires from subjects exposed to, actively infected with, or recovered from COVID-19. Where HLA class I and class II types were available, the types were taken from metadata supplied by the sample provider, not from assay-based typing. Samples came from the ongoing ImmuneRACE study (first 160 participants) plus 1,254 subjects from 6 global collaborators. The material from the prospective study consisted of cDNA or gDNA derived from T cells, B-cell-depleted T cells, or PBMCs. The repertoires were released in a freely available public database meant as a resource for research on the immune response to SARS-CoV-2. A de-identified subject ID, COVID-19 status, age in years and sex were almost always included in the sample metadata. The paper's findings and limits, for the study overall: The amount of clinical and demographic metadata varied by source and participant and was provided uncurated.

Whole blood was collected in K2EDTA tubes by collaborating institutions according to the institutions' own protocols. For TCRbeta analysis, collaborator samples were shipped as frozen whole blood, as isolated PBMCs, or as DNA extracted from either sample type. TCRbeta CDR3 regions were amplified from genomic DNA using the immunoSEQ Assay, a bias-controlled multiplex PCR. The study's own analysis went as follows. The number of nucleated cells in each sample was estimated by amplification of reference gene primers within the assay. Sequence reads were collapsed and filtered to measure the absolute abundance of every unique TCRbeta CDR3 rearrangement. For each sample, productive Simpson clonality was calculated as the square root of Simpson's diversity index over productive rearrangements. Imported from immuneACCESS, the table was reduced by TCRdb to in-frame sequences with V and J called. These copies leave out some clones; in studies compared against another copy, an unresolved V gene accounts for under half, and the cause of the remainder is not known. That table furnishes V, J and clone size, whereas the DNA furnished D and trimming. Counted in this sample were approximately 280,000 clones; roughly 89% of them appeared once. Roughly 2.3% of the sample lies in the top ten.

The germline V gene (reference sequence) specifies GTSNPN as CDR1 and SVGIG as CDR2. V gives up 5 bases and J gives up 0 bases, and the segment between their germline ends measures 8 bases. From its cysteine to its phenylalanine, the CDR3 spans 12 amino acids. Here the CDR3 DNA is all that survives: 36 bases in frame from base 1. As regards this clone: Its antigen specificity is not known. Base qualities are not recorded, but no much larger clone differs from it by a single base.

The chain employs TRBV30 and TRBJ2-7, with the D segment identity uncertain. The receptor was derived from a man in his fifties with acute or convalescent COVID-19. Sequenced: peripheral blood. For the CDR3, the sequence is CAWGRSSYEQYF. The base sequence is TGTGCCTGGGGGCGGAGCTCCTACGAGCAGTACTTC.